The 32 T cell receptor beta chains in this list originate from one sample, sequenced in a study of spatial heterogeneity in lung cancer. Study-wide points: Tumoral mutation counts were tracked by counts of expanded intratumoral alpha and beta TCRs.

These TCRs are of unknown antigen specificity. Time point described: sample taken at primary tumor resection. TCRdb fed the 5' RACE reads into MiXCR, producing one record per CDR3 protein. The sample has around 3,900 distinct CDR3 sequences; about 26% are singletons. This specimen was lung tumor tissue, taken at surgery. The receptors here all came from a male donor with early-stage non-small cell lung cancer.

This clonotype was seen repeatedly, ten times or more. Found in a library prepared for alpha chains, this beta chain is an off-target read, and its abundance has little meaning. This chain links TRBV29-1 with TRBJ2-1; TRBD1 matches 8 bases. The CDR3 consists of 13 residues. V lost 4 bases and J lost 9; bases outside the gene matches: 8. Germline V gives CDR1 SQVTM, CDR2 ANQGSEA. CDR3 residues: CSVARDRTTEQFF. The CDR3 nucleotides are TGCAGCGTTGCCAGGGACAGGACAACTGAGCAGTTCTTC.

This clonotype was counted ten times or more. This beta chain is a stray read from a library made for alpha chains; its abundance is not meaningful. This sequence joins TRBV20-1 and TRBJ2-1; unclear D gene. Germline V CDR1 and CDR2: DFQATT, SNEGSKA (reference sequence). V shed 5 bases and J shed 14 bases, with 13 bases lying between them. This CDR3 contains 10 residues. The CDR3 sequence is CSAAAPLEFF. Written as DNA, the CDR3 is TGCAGTGCTGCGGCACCTCTGGAGTTCTTC.

This clonotype is termed medium-sized. The junction differs from germline at one of its ends, possibly a read error. The library was designed around alpha chains, so this beta chain is a stray read whose abundance carries little weight. This rearrangement joins TRBV6-5 to TRBJ1-1; D not resolved. Germline-derived CDR1 and CDR2 are MNHEY and SVGAGI. CDR3 length: 12 residues. In DNA form, the CDR3 reads TGTGCCAGCAGTTATAGTAACACCGAAGCTTTCTTT. It encodes CASSYSNTEAFF.

This clonotype has ten or more counts. Since it is a stray read in a library aimed at alpha chains, this beta chain has a size that is not meaningful. The V gene is TRBV5-1, the J gene TRBJ1-1, with 11 bases that match TRBD1. Germline values: CDR1 SGHRS, CDR2 YFSETQ. The CDR3 sequence is 15 residues long. Trimming removed 8 bases from V and 4 bases from J; junction bases left unmatched: 10. The CDR3 protein is CASKRDRGSGTEAFF. The DNA for the CDR3 is TGCGCCAGTAAGCGGGACAGGGGGTCGGGCACTGAAGCTTTCTTT.

About this clonotype: This beta chain came through as a stray read in a library set up for alpha chains, and its size says little. The chain uses TRBV10-3 and TRBJ2-3, with D tentatively TRBD1 or TRBD2 (5 bases each). Deletions cut 2 bases from V and 2 bases from J, with 8 bases between. Germline values: CDR1 ENHRY, CDR2 SYGVKD. The CDR3 runs 14 residues. DNA for the CDR3: TGTGCCATCAGTGAGCGGGGCCCCACAGATACGCAGTATTTT. It encodes CAISERGPTDTQYF.

This clonotype ranks as medium-sized. This beta chain lies outside the target of a library built for alpha chains; its clone size means little. This rearrangement joins TRBV28 to TRBJ2-7; 10 nucleotides match TRBD2. The CDR3 contains 14 residues. With 3 bases clipped from V and 5 bases from J, the junction kept 4 bases outside the gene matches. CDR1 MDHEN and CDR2 SYDVKM come from the germline V gene. The CDR3 DNA follows: TGTGCCAGCAGTTTTGGAGCGGGGGGGCACGAGCAGTACGTC. This translates into CASSFGAGGHEQYV.

By share, this clonotype counts as medium-sized (0.01 to 0.1%). Since the library was made to target alpha chains, this beta chain is a stray read and its abundance is not meaningful. The chain uses TRBV12-3 or TRBV12-4 and TRBJ2-6; D perhaps matches TRBD2 (6 bases). V lost 6 bases and J lost 1, with 19 bases in between. CDR3 length equals 18 residues. The DNA of the CDR3 is TGTGCCAGCAGGACTGAACCGGGGGTAGGGTCTGGGGCCAACGTCCTGACTTTC. Translating it yields CASRTEPGVGSGANVLTF.

This clonotype was seen repeatedly, ten times or more. Found in a library prepared for alpha chains, this beta chain is an off-target read, and its abundance has little meaning. The genes are TRBV19 and TRBJ1-1; 9 nucleotides line up with TRBD1. Looked up from germline, CDR1 is LNHDA and CDR2 is SQIVND (reference sequence). Trimming at V came to 6 bases and at J to 11 bases, leaving 7 bases not matched to a gene. CDR3 size: 12 residues. CDR3: CASRKQGARAFF. The CDR3 DNA follows: TGTGCCAGTAGGAAACAGGGGGCGCGTGCTTTCTTT.

With regard to this clonotype: The library was designed around alpha chains, so this beta chain is a stray read whose abundance carries little weight. The chain carries TRBV29-1 and TRBJ2-3; D unresolved. Trimming took 6 bases from V and 4 from J, leaving 8 bases between them. CDR3 length equals 11 residues. CDR1 and CDR2 (germline): SQVTM, ANQGSEA. The CDR3 loop reads CSVADPDTQYF. The DNA for the CDR3 is TGCAGCGTGGCAGACCCAGATACGCAGTATTTT.

Concerning this clonotype itself: Within a library made for alpha chains, this beta chain is off target, and its count is uninformative. The V gene is TRBV2, the J gene TRBJ1-2; perhaps TRBD1 as D (5 bases). Germline CDR1 is SNHLY and CDR2 is FYNNEI. V was cut by 8 bases and J by 2 bases, with 12 bases left in between. The CDR3 extends over 13 amino acids. The DNA of the CDR3 is TGTGCCAGCGTCGCAGGGCGCAACTATGGCTACACCTTC. Protein sequence: CASVAGRNYGYTF.

This clonotype is judged medium-sized. Found in a library prepared for alpha chains, this beta chain is an off-target read, and its abundance has little meaning. The gene calls are TRBV18 and TRBJ2-3; perhaps TRBD1 as D (5 bases). This CDR3 contains 16 residues. Germline V lookup: CDR1 KGHSH, CDR2 LQKENI. The V gene lost 5 bases and the J gene lost 0 bases, with 15 bases spanning the gap. This chain's CDR3 is CASSYQRGRSTDTQYF. In DNA form, the CDR3 reads TGTGCCAGCTCATACCAAAGGGGCAGGAGCACAGATACGCAGTATTTT.

In the case of this clonotype: Because this beta chain is a stray read in a library intended to capture alpha chains, its abundance should not be given much weight. The chain combines TRBV5-4 with TRBJ2-1, with 10 bases that match TRBD2. Germline lookup yields CDR1 SGHNT and CDR2 YYREEE (reference sequence). With V trimmed by 1 base and J by 0 bases, 1 base remained unmatched. This CDR3 is built from 16 residues. The CDR3 reads CASSLTSGISYNEQFF. The CDR3 DNA reads as TGTGCCAGCAGCTTGACTAGCGGGATCTCCTACAATGAGCAGTTCTTC. The full variable domain, in which reference TRBV5-4 and TRBJ2-1 provide the parts outside the CDR3, is ETGVTQSPTHLIKTRGQQVTLRCSSQSGHNTVSWYQQALGQGPQFIFQYYREEENGRGNFPPRFSGLQFPNYSSELNVNALELDDSALYLCASSLTSGISYNEQFFGPGTRLTVL.

This clonotype was observed at least ten times. Little can be read into the size of this beta chain, an off-target read in a library designed for alpha chains. The rearrangement joins TRBV3-1 to TRBJ2-1; D is possibly TRBD2 (6 bases). Germline V gives CDR1 LGHDT, CDR2 YNNKEL (reference sequence). Trimming removed 3 bases from V and 8 bases from J, with 14 bases in between. The CDR3 sequence is 14 residues long. The CDR3 nucleotides are TGTGCCAGCAGCCACTCGACTAGAAGCGATGAGCAGTTCTTC. Its translation is CASSHSTRSDEQFF.

By its share, this clonotype is medium-sized. Because this beta chain is a stray read in a library intended to capture alpha chains, its abundance should not be given much weight. The chain uses TRBV7-2 and TRBJ2-2; 12 bases match TRBD1. V shed 1 base and J 8 bases; nucleotides not matched to a gene: 8. The CDR3 length is 17 residues. CDR1 SGHTA and CDR2 FQGNSA come from the germline V gene. The CDR3 sequence: CASSLVAGQGARGELFF. The CDR3 region has the DNA TGTGCCAGCAGCTTAGTTGCGGGACAGGGGGCGCGAGGGGAGCTGTTTTTT.

This clonotype showed up many times. A library made for alpha chains picked up this beta chain off target, so its size means little. V is TRBV5-5 and J is TRBJ2-7, with 16 bases fitting TRBD2. The CDR3 extends over 18 amino acids. In germline, CDR1 is SGHKS, CDR2 YYEKEE (reference sequence). V was clipped by 3 bases and J by 2 bases; unmatched bases: 8. The DNA for the CDR3 is TGTGCCAGCAGCTCTCTCGGGACTAGCGGGAGGGATCCCTACGAGCAGTACTTC. Its translation is CASSSLGTSGRDPYEQYF.

Note on this clonotype: As an off-target read in a library built for alpha chains, this beta chain has a frequency of little significance. This chain uses TRBV7-6 with TRBJ2-2; TRBD2 might be the D (5 bases). The V end lost 5 bases, the J end lost 3 bases, and 7 bases lay between the germline ends. The CDR3 length is 13 residues. Germline lookup yields CDR1 SGHVS and CDR2 FNYEAQ. The CDR3 loop is CASSKRYTGELFF. CDR3 nucleotides: TGTGCCAGCAGCAAGCGGTACACCGGGGAGCTGTTTTTT. The full variable domain, with the rest looked up from reference TRBV7-6 and TRBJ2-2, is GAGVSQSPRYKVTKRGQDVALRCDPISGHVSLYWYRQALGQGPEFLTYFNYEAQQDKSGLPNDRFSAERPEGSISTLTIQRTEQRDSAMYRCASSKRYTGELFFGEGSRLTVL.

This clonotype is termed medium-sized (0.01 to 0.1%). This beta chain represents an off-target read in a library built for alpha chains; its size is of limited meaning. The chain is built from TRBV28 and TRBJ1-5; perhaps TRBD1 as D (6 bases). V was cut by 6 bases and J by 6 bases, with 18 bases left in between. CDR3 length: 15 amino acids. The germline gives CDR1 MDHEN, CDR2 SYDVKM. CDR3 sequence (DNA): TGTGCCAGCAGCCGTGGGGGGGGGCGCGGTCAGCCCCAGCATTTT. This gives the protein CASSRGGGRGQPQHF.

This clonotype is labeled as medium-sized. This beta chain is an unintended read in a library built for alpha chains; its size means little. J is TRBJ2-7 and V is TRBV12-3 or TRBV12-4; perhaps TRBD1 as D (5 bases). V was cut by 6 bases and J by 1 base, with 16 bases left in between. This CDR3 is 15 amino acids long. CDR3 DNA: TGTGCCAGCAGCCTCGACAGTCAAAAGTCCTACGAGCAGTACTTC. The encoded protein is CASSLDSQKSYEQYF.

This clonotype was seen only once. This beta chain slipped into a library made for alpha chains as a stray read, so its size is not meaningful. V and J are TRBV5-4 and TRBJ2-7; maybe TRBD2 (6 bases). Trimming stripped 4 bases from V and 1 base from J, with 21 bases between. CDR1 is SGHNT and CDR2 is YYREEE in the germline V gene (reference sequence). The CDR3 loop spans 17 amino acids. CDR3 in DNA: TGTGCCAGCAGCCCACGTCCGGGCTCGGGGGTATCCTACGAGCAGTACTTC. This codes for CASSPRPGSGVSYEQYF.

This clonotype is judged medium-sized. Found in a library prepared for alpha chains, this beta chain is an off-target read, and its abundance has little meaning. The V gene is TRBV2, the J gene TRBJ2-1, with 8 bases that match TRBD1. V trimming: 6 bases; J trimming: 0 bases; junction bases outside the gene matches: 19. There are 20 residues in the CDR3. The germline V gene encodes CDR1 SNHLY and CDR2 FYNNEI. CDR3 sequence: CASRLAGQGRPTSSYNEQFF. CDR3 nucleotides: TGTGCCAGCAGACTCGCTGGACAGGGTCGACCGACGAGCTCCTACAATGAGCAGTTCTTC.

This clonotype is medium-sized (0.01 to 0.1%) by share. In a library made to pick up alpha chains, this beta chain is a stray read with a size that means little. V gene TRBV10-3 combines with J gene TRBJ1-2; D call uncertain. CDR3 length: 13 residues. The germline CDR1 and CDR2 sequences are ENHRY and SYGVKD. Trimming took off 0 bases at V and 4 bases at J, with 6 bases between the two ends. CDR3 sequence: CAISESGVYGYTF. CDR3 nucleotide sequence: TGTGCCATCAGTGAGTCTGGGGTCTATGGCTACACCTTC.

A word on this clonotype: The library was prepared for alpha chains; this beta chain is a stray read, so its frequency means little. This chain uses TRBV6-2 or TRBV6-3 with TRBJ2-1, with a tentative D call TRBD2 (5 bases). This CDR3 contains 13 residues. CDR1 MNHEY and CDR2 SVGEGT come from the germline V gene. V was shortened by 4 bases and J by 7 bases, with 11 bases between the two germline ends. The CDR3 nucleotides are TGTGCCAGCAGTTTTGCATGGGAGAATGAGCAGTTCTTC. Protein sequence: CASSFAWENEQFF.

This clonotype is categorized as medium-sized. The library was designed around alpha chains, so this beta chain is a stray read whose abundance carries little weight. V usage is TRBV3-1 and J usage is TRBJ1-1; D may be TRBD1 (5 bases). V was cut by 2 bases and J by 5 bases, with 18 bases left in between. Per the germline V gene, CDR1 is LGHDT and CDR2 is YNNKEL (reference sequence). This CDR3 has 16 residues. CDR3 region: CASSQPPGRRETEAFF. The CDR3 DNA is TGTGCCAGCAGCCAACCTCCAGGGAGGCGAGAGACTGAAGCTTTCTTT.

On this clonotype: With the library built for alpha chains, this beta chain is off target and its frequency is not meaningful. The chain employs TRBV10-2 and TRBJ1-5; D is perhaps TRBD1 (6 bases). The CDR3 consists of 16 residues. V was pared by 2 bases and J by 6 bases, with 17 bases between. CDR1 and CDR2 (germline): WSHSY, SAAADI. The CDR3 bases are TGCGCCAGCAGTGAGAAGGGGGGCGGGTGGGCTCAGCCCCAGCATTTT. The encoded protein is CASSEKGGGWAQPQHF.

Of note for this clonotype: Since it is a stray read in a library aimed at alpha chains, this beta chain has a size that is not meaningful. This CDR3 is CASSPPGQYYGYTF. In nucleotides, the CDR3 is TGTGCCAGCAGCCCGCCGGGACAGTACTATGGCTACACCTTC. The chain is built from TRBV11-2 and TRBJ1-2, with 7 bases lining up with TRBD1. Per germline, CDR1 SGHAT and CDR2 FQNNGV. Germline trimming cut 5 bases from V and 3 bases from J; bases unmatched to any gene: 6. The CDR3 has 14 amino acids.

Points on this clonotype: In a library made to pick up alpha chains, this beta chain is a stray read with a size that means little. The CDR3, as DNA: TGCAGTGCTAGGATCCCTGCCGGGACAGGAGGATCTGAAGCTTTCTTT. Encoded protein: CSARIPAGTGGSEAFF. The chain joins TRBV20-1 to TRBJ1-1, with 8 bases aligning to TRBD1. Germline CDR1 DFQATT, CDR2 SNEGSKA (reference sequence). The CDR3 covers 16 residues. J lost 6 bases, V lost 3 bases, and 15 bases had no gene match.

In this sample, this clonotype is medium-sized. This beta chain lies outside the target of a library built for alpha chains; its clone size means little. The genes are TRBV2 and TRBJ1-1; tentative D call: TRBD1 (5 bases). This CDR3 has 14 amino acids. The germline V gene encodes CDR1 SNHLY and CDR2 FYNNEI. Trimming removed 3 bases at V and 0 bases at J, with 8 bases between. The CDR3 is CASSDQGMNTEAFF. CDR3 DNA: TGTGCCAGCAGTGATCAGGGAATGAACACTGAAGCTTTCTTT.

By frequency in the sample, this clonotype is large. This beta chain turned up in a library designed for alpha chains; as an off-target read, its abundance says little. The genes are TRBV18 and TRBJ2-7, with D perhaps TRBD1 (5 bases). Germline CDR1 is KGHSH and CDR2 is LQKENI. The CDR3 sequence is 16 residues long. The germline V and J ends were trimmed by 3 bases and 3 bases, with 18 bases remaining between them. The chain's CDR3 is CASSPIQPQGNYEQYF. Written as DNA, the CDR3 is TGTGCCAGCTCACCGATTCAACCCCAGGGAAACTACGAGCAGTACTTC. The complete variable domain, with remaining parts taken from reference TRBV18 and TRBJ2-7, reads NAGVMQNPRHLVRRRGQEARLRCSPMKGHSHVYWYRQLPEEGLKFMVYLQKENIIDESGMPKERFSAEFPKEGPSILRIQQVVRGDSAAYFCASSPIQPQGNYEQYFGPGTRLTVT.

This clonotype is classed as medium-sized (0.01 to 0.1%). This beta chain slipped into a library made for alpha chains as a stray read, so its size is not meaningful. The J gene is TRBJ2-5, the V gene TRBV20-1; D is ambiguous. Germline V gene sequence: CDR1 DFQATT, CDR2 SNEGSKA (reference sequence). Trimming cost V 1 base and J 1 base, with 10 bases left between them. CDR3 length: 14 residues. The CDR3 reads CSARVSRAQETQYF. CDR3 nucleotide sequence: TGCAGTGCTAGAGTTAGCCGGGCCCAAGAGACCCAGTACTTC.

Worth noting for this clonotype: For a library built for alpha chains, this beta chain is a stray read; little rests on its size. The CDR3, as DNA: TGTGCCTCCAGGGACCCTTCCAGGACTCTTAAAGCTTTCTTT. This translates into CASRDPSRTLKAFF. The chain combines TRBV7-9 with TRBJ1-1; D perhaps matches TRBD1 (5 bases). The V gene lost 11 bases and the J gene lost 9 bases, with 25 bases spanning the gap. Germline CDR1 SEHNR, CDR2 FQNEAQ (reference sequence). The CDR3 length is 14 residues.

Within the sample, this clonotype is medium-sized. This beta chain came through as a stray read in a library set up for alpha chains, and its size says little. The chain links TRBV5-1 to TRBJ1-5, with no clear D. V was cut by 0 bases and J by 5 bases, with 12 bases left in between. The germline gives CDR1 SGHRS, CDR2 YFSETQ. The CDR3 runs 15 residues. CDR3 amino acids: CASSLAGLHHQPQHF. CDR3 nucleotides: TGCGCCAGCAGCTTGGCCGGACTCCACCATCAGCCCCAGCATTTT. Full variable domain (rest looked up from reference TRBV5-1 and TRBJ1-5): KAGVTQTPRYLIKTRGQQVTLSCSPISGHRSVSWYQQTPGQGLQFLFEYFSETQRNKGNFPGRFSGRQFSNSRSEMNVSTLELGDSALYLCASSLAGLHHQPQHFGDGTRLSIL.

This clonotype showed up just a few times. This beta chain was picked up by a library intended for alpha chains and is off target, so its count carries little meaning. The chain links TRBV7-2 to TRBJ2-1; 9 nucleotides agree with TRBD2. Losses at the gene ends were 6 bases for V and 9 bases for J; bases not matched to a gene: 9. The germline V gene has CDR1 SGHTA and CDR2 FQGNSA. This CDR3 region has 14 residues. CDR3 in amino acids: CASRNSGGSGEQFF. CDR3 DNA sequence: TGTGCCAGCAGAAATAGCGGGGGATCGGGTGAGCAGTTCTTC.